One T cell receptor beta chain is described in this entry. V lost 4 bases and J lost 1; bases outside the gene matches: 12. This CDR3 comprises 18 residues. Germline V gives CDR1 MNHNS, CDR2 SASEGT. This specimen belongs to a study of cytomegalovirus exposure and HLA in healthy donors. The PCR ran on 60 Vbeta and 13 Jbeta primers. Original processing methods: It was a later analysis that counted 75 million to 90 million unique TCR beta chains, of which approximately 11 million were shared. The table came from immunoSEQ multiplex PCR; TCRdb's copy has only in-frame clones and leaves some out. V and J calls and clone size are those listed in that table; D and trimming were worked out from the DNA. Here the sample spans 95,000 to 150,000 clones, 77% being singletons.

The material sequenced was PBMCs. The receptor's source is a woman aged 40-49 years in good health and CMV-seropositive. V is TRBV6-1 and J is TRBJ2-4; 8 nucleotides match TRBD1. CDR3 sequence reads: CASSVDARGQGAKNIQYF. CDR3 sequence (DNA): TGTGCCAGCAGTGTTGACGCCAGGGGGCAAGGGGCCAAAAACATTCAGTACTTC.